A single sample is the source of the 26 T cell receptor beta chains below, sequenced in a study of cytomegalovirus exposure and HLA in healthy donors (dated by TCRdb to about 2017). Libraries were made using the immunoSEQ multiplex PCR assay. TCRdb stores this immuneACCESS table with in-frame sequences only. Part of the clones is absent; in the studies checked, under half of the shortfall reflects unresolved V genes, and no reason is known for the rest. This sample has about 200,000 clones in its table, and 75% to 90% of those were observed once. Roughly 6% of the sample is taken by the ten largest. The specimen was PBMCs. All receptors derive from a woman in her late teens or twenties in good health and CMV-seronegative.

This clone was observed a few times. V is TRBV29-1 and J is TRBJ2-3; tentative D call: TRBD2 (6 bases). V was shortened by 7 bases and J by 4 bases, with 30 bases between the two germline ends. Germline-derived CDR1 and CDR2 are SQVTM and ANQGSEA. The CDR3 contains 18 residues. The DNA of the CDR3 is TGCAGCGCCAAACCTCGCCTTCGACCCCCGGGAGTGGCAGATACGCAGTATTTT. Encoded protein: CSAKPRLRPPGVADTQYF.

In DNA, the CDR3 is TGCGCCAGCAGTGAAAGTAACAATCAGCCCCAGCATTTT. Protein product: CASSESNNQPQHF. This chain joins TRBV5-1 and TRBJ1-5; D gene unclear. There are 13 residues in the CDR3. Germline V gene data show CDR1 as SGHRS and CDR2 as YFSETQ. The V and J ends lost 5 bases and 3 bases respectively, with 9 bases between them.

The V gene is TRBV5-5, the J gene TRBJ2-7, with D perhaps TRBD1 or TRBD2 (5 bases each). Trimming took off 5 bases at V and 1 base at J, with 19 bases between the two ends. CDR1 is SGHKS, CDR2 YYEKEE, per germline (reference sequence). The CDR3 totals 16 residues. The CDR3 bases are TGTGCCAGCAGTTCCGAGGCTGGGACCCTTTCCTACGAGCAGTACTTC. Residues: CASSSEAGTLSYEQYF.

The J gene is TRBJ2-1, the V gene TRBV28; 7 positions match TRBD1. This CDR3 has 15 residues. In germline, CDR1 is MDHEN, CDR2 SYDVKM. The ends lost 5 bases at V and 5 bases at J; junction bases unmatched: 9. CDR3 in amino acids: CASSRGTESNNEQFF. The DNA for the CDR3 is TGTGCCAGCAGTCGTGGGACAGAATCAAACAATGAGCAGTTCTTC.

J is TRBJ1-2 and V is TRBV18; D perhaps matches TRBD1 (5 bases). CDR3 size: 14 residues. Germline CDR1 and CDR2: KGHSH and LQKENI. V gave up 6 bases and J gave up 6 bases, with 17 bases separating them. The DNA of the CDR3 is TGTGCCAGCTCCCCCCAGGGTAGGGAGGATGGCTACACCTTC. As protein: CASSPQGREDGYTF.

This clone was seen a single time. The rearrangement links TRBV7-9 to TRBJ1-1, with 8 positions matching TRBD1. This CDR3 spans 15 amino acids. V gave up 4 bases and J gave up 2 bases; unmatched junction bases: 6. Germline CDR1 is SEHNR and CDR2 is FQNEAQ (reference sequence). DNA of the CDR3: TGTGCCAGCAGCTGGGGGACAGGACGAAACACTGAAGCTTTCTTT. Residues: CASSWGTGRNTEAFF.

CDR3 residues: CSVVAGGGETQYF. The CDR3 DNA reads TGCAGCGTTGTAGCGGGAGGGGGAGAGACCCAGTACTTC. V and J are TRBV29-1 and TRBJ2-5, with 11 positions matching TRBD2. This CDR3 has 13 residues. After removal of 4 bases from V and 4 bases from J, the junction contained 2 bases not matched to a gene. Germline values: CDR1 SQVTM, CDR2 ANQGSEA.

This chain connects TRBV5-6 to TRBJ1-1; 7 positions agree with TRBD1. CDR3 length: 16 amino acids. Germline loops: CDR1 SGHDT, CDR2 YYEEEE. After removal of 1 base from V and 5 bases from J, the junction contained 11 bases not matched to a gene. CDR3 bases: TGTGCCAGCAGCTTGCGACAGGGAAGGGGGAGGACTGAAGCTTTCTTT. This codes for CASSLRQGRGRTEAFF.

The rearrangement joins TRBV9 to TRBJ2-1, with unresolved D. Trimming pared 6 bases from V and 3 bases from J, leaving 7 bases between. The germline V gene has CDR1 SGDLS and CDR2 YYNGEE. The CDR3 length is 12 residues. The CDR3 region is CASNSDYNEQFF. As DNA, the CDR3 is TGTGCCAGCAACAGCGACTACAATGAGCAGTTCTTC.

The chain has TRBV7-6 and TRBJ2-1; the match to TRBD2 covers 8 bases. Per germline, CDR1 SGHVS and CDR2 FNYEAQ. The CDR3 contains 15 residues. V trimming: 5 bases; J trimming: 10 bases; junction bases outside the gene matches: 13. In DNA form, the CDR3 reads TGTGCCAGCAGCCCCAGCGGGGGCCGGGTCGGGGAGCAGTTCTTC. Translating it yields CASSPSGGRVGEQFF.

The chain combines TRBV5-1 with TRBJ2-7, with 9 bases identical to TRBD2. CDR3 length equals 14 residues. V dropped 1 base and J dropped 2; count of bases not matched to a gene: 1. The germline V gene has CDR1 SGHRS and CDR2 YFSETQ. The CDR3 coding sequence is TGCGCCAGCAGCTTGTCTAGCGGGACCTACGAGCAGTACTTC. Translation: CASSLSSGTYEQYF.

The chain combines TRBV5-1 with TRBJ2-2; 11 nucleotides line up with TRBD2. This CDR3 spans 14 amino acids. Germline V gene data show CDR1 as SGHRS and CDR2 as YFSETQ. V trimming: 4 bases; J trimming: 7 bases; junction bases outside the gene matches: 3. The CDR3 region has the DNA TGCGCCAGCAGCCCCGGGACTAGCGGCGGGGAGCTGTTTTTT. This encodes CASSPGTSGGELFF. Together with reference TRBV5-1 and TRBJ2-2, the CDR3 gives the full variable domain: KAGVTQTPRYLIKTRGQQVTLSCSPISGHRSVSWYQQTPGQGLQFLFEYFSETQRNKGNFPGRFSGRQFSNSRSEMNVSTLELGDSALYLCASSPGTSGGELFFGEGSRLTVL.

The J gene is TRBJ1-2, the V gene TRBV30; D uncertain. Trimming left V 0 bases short and J 3 bases short, with 8 bases between. The CDR3 loop spans 13 amino acids. Per germline, CDR1 GTSNPN and CDR2 SVGIG (reference sequence). This chain's CDR3 is CAWSVGFDYGYTF. Here the CDR3 DNA reads TGTGCCTGGAGTGTAGGGTTCGACTATGGCTACACCTTC.

This chain uses TRBV15 with TRBJ1-1; 7 bases are a match to TRBD1. The CDR3 contains 14 residues. Germline V gives CDR1 LNHNV, CDR2 YYDKDF (reference sequence). The V segment lost 0 bases and the J segment 7 bases; nucleotides outside the gene matches: 5. The CDR3 here is CATSRDPGGSEAFF. For the CDR3, the DNA is TGTGCCACCAGCAGAGATCCAGGGGGTAGTGAAGCTTTCTTT.

The chain couples TRBV2 to TRBJ2-5; possibly TRBD1 for D (5 bases). The CDR3 loop spans 13 amino acids. Trimming cost V 8 bases and J 3 bases, with 13 bases left between them. Looked up from germline, CDR1 is SNHLY and CDR2 is FYNNEI. CDR3 coding DNA: TGTGCCAGCGCCCTAGGGGTAGAAGAGACCCAGTACTTC. Protein: CASALGVEETQYF.

The rearrangement uses TRBV2 and TRBJ2-6, with TRBD1 matching 7 bases. Germline trimming cut 7 bases from V and 0 bases from J; bases unmatched to any gene: 3. The CDR3 has 15 residues. CDR1 and CDR2 (germline): SNHLY, FYNNEI. CDR3 sequence (DNA): TGTGCCAGCACTGCAGGGGGCTCTGGGGCCAACGTCCTGACTTTC. Amino acids: CASTAGGSGANVLTF.

J is TRBJ2-7 and V is TRBV27; the match to TRBD1 covers 10 bases. V gave up 4 bases and J gave up 4 bases; unmatched junction bases: 7. The germline V gene has CDR1 MNHEY and CDR2 SMNVEV (reference sequence). This CDR3 contains 15 residues. The CDR3 loop is CASSWPGQGLYEQYF. Written as DNA, the CDR3 is TGTGCCAGCAGTTGGCCGGGACAGGGGTTGTACGAGCAGTACTTC.

This clone has a single count. The chain joins TRBV9 to TRBJ2-5; the D call may be TRBD1 or TRBD2 (6 bases each). CDR3 length: 14 residues. The germline V and J ends were trimmed by 1 base and 5 bases, with 12 bases remaining between them. Looked up from germline, CDR1 is SGDLS and CDR2 is YYNGEE. The CDR3 DNA is TGTGCCAGCAGCGTAATCGGGGGCGGGGAGACCCAGTACTTC. This gives the protein CASSVIGGGETQYF.

This clone was observed a handful of times. The chain uses TRBV5-1 and TRBJ1-2; TRBD1 might be the D (5 bases). In germline, CDR1 is SGHRS, CDR2 YFSETQ. Trimming cost V 5 bases and J 2 bases, with 7 bases left between them. The CDR3 loop spans 12 amino acids. The CDR3 DNA reads as TGCGCCAGCAGGACAGACAACTATGGCTACACCTTC. Protein product: CASRTDNYGYTF.

The rearrangement uses TRBV5-1 and TRBJ2-7; 10 bases fit TRBD1. Germline V gives CDR1 SGHRS, CDR2 YFSETQ. The CDR3 spans 14 residues. After removal of 4 bases from V and 7 bases from J, the junction contained 8 bases not matched to a gene. The CDR3 spells CASSGGQGLGEQYF. The CDR3 DNA reads TGCGCCAGCAGCGGGGGACAGGGGTTGGGAGAGCAGTACTTC.

This sequence joins TRBV9 and TRBJ1-1; D ambiguous. Trimming took 1 base from V and 3 from J, leaving 10 bases between them. CDR1 SGDLS and CDR2 YYNGEE come from the germline V gene. The CDR3 runs to 14 residues. This CDR3 reads CASSVLPEDTEAFF. The CDR3 DNA reads TGTGCCAGCAGCGTATTGCCAGAGGACACTGAAGCTTTCTTT.

This sequence joins TRBV14 and TRBJ2-2, with no clear D. This CDR3 is 15 amino acids long. CDR1 is SGHDN, CDR2 FVKESK, per germline. Trimming pared 4 bases from V and 4 bases from J, leaving 13 bases between. The CDR3 DNA reads TGTGCCAGCAGCCCCCTACCGCGAGGCACCGGGGAGCTGTTTTTT. Its translation is CASSPLPRGTGELFF.

The chain couples TRBV10-1 to TRBJ2-7, with 7 bases identical to TRBD1. V was pared by 0 bases and J by 6 bases, with 8 bases of the junction left unmatched. Germline lookup yields CDR1 WNHNN and CDR2 SYGVQD (reference sequence). CDR3 length: 15 amino acids. This chain's CDR3 is CASSESMTGIVEQYF. The CDR3 DNA sequence: TGCGCCAGCAGTGAGTCCATGACAGGGATCGTCGAGCAGTACTTC.

The chain links TRBV27 to TRBJ2-7; 8 bases agree with TRBD2. The CDR3 has 14 amino acids. V lost 8 bases and J lost 3; bases outside the gene matches: 9. Per germline, CDR1 MNHEY and CDR2 SMNVEV (reference sequence). CDR3 region: CASSGGGSGYEQYF. CDR3 DNA sequence: TGTGCCAGCTCGGGGGGGGGCTCGGGCTACGAGCAGTACTTC.

The chain combines TRBV2 with TRBJ2-5, with D unclear. Per the germline V gene, CDR1 is SNHLY and CDR2 is FYNNEI. This CDR3 region has 12 residues. V lost 5 bases to trimming and J lost 3 bases, with 7 bases between them. The CDR3 coding sequence is TGTGCCAGCAGTCGAGCAAAAGAGACCCAGTACTTC. It specifies CASSRAKETQYF.

This chain joins TRBV7-6 and TRBJ2-3; 11 nucleotides align to TRBD2. The CDR3 contains 17 residues. Germline lookup yields CDR1 SGHVS and CDR2 FNYEAQ. The J segment lost 2 bases and the V segment lost 3 bases, leaving 7 bases of the junction unmatched. This CDR3 reads CASSLASSGGPTDTQYF. The CDR3 nucleotides are TGTGCCAGCAGCTTGGCCTCTAGCGGGGGGCCCACAGATACGCAGTATTTT.